These 20 T cell receptor beta chains share one sample of origin, sequenced in a study of blood T cell repertoires in COVID-19. The table came from immunoSEQ multiplex PCR; TCRdb's copy has only in-frame clones and leaves some out. The sample carries approximately 97,000 clones, around 80% recorded once. Sequencing was done on a sample of peripheral blood. These receptors were obtained from a man aged 55 to 70 with active or convalescent COVID-19.

The V gene is TRBV10-2, the J gene TRBJ1-4, with D perhaps matching TRBD1 (5 bases). The V gene lost 4 bases and the J gene lost 3 bases, with 6 bases spanning the gap. CDR3 length: 13 residues. Germline CDR1 reads WSHSY; CDR2 reads SAAADI. DNA for the CDR3: TGCGCCAGCAGTGGGGGGGCTAATGAAAAACTGTTTTTT. Translated, it gives CASSGGANEKLFF.

As DNA, the CDR3 is TGTGCCAGCAGTGACTCTGGGGATAGCGGGCCCCAGCATTTT. The encoded protein is CASSDSGDSGPQHF. The chain employs TRBV6-4 and TRBJ1-5; D is unclear. The CDR3 length is 14 residues. CDR1 MRHNA and CDR2 SNTAGT come from the germline V gene. V was trimmed by 0 bases and J by 9 bases, leaving 12 bases between them.

The V gene is TRBV6-5, the J gene TRBJ1-1; D might be TRBD1 (5 bases). Germline V gene lookup returns CDR1 MNHEY and CDR2 SVGAGI. This CDR3 spans 14 amino acids. Trimming took off 6 bases at V and 1 base at J, with 12 bases between the two ends. The CDR3 sequence: CASRIQGKNTEAFF. The CDR3 DNA reads as TGTGCCAGCAGAATCCAGGGAAAGAACACTGAAGCTTTCTTT.

The chain has TRBV18 and TRBJ2-5, with a tentative D call TRBD2 (5 bases). This CDR3 has 15 amino acids. Per the germline V gene, CDR1 is KGHSH and CDR2 is LQKENI. The V end lost 6 bases, the J end lost 4 bases, and 18 bases lay between the germline ends. CDR3 protein: CASSSDGLPLETQYF. Written as DNA, the CDR3 is TGTGCCAGCTCCTCGGACGGACTCCCGTTAGAGACCCAGTACTTC.

Points on this clone: Other nucleotide sequences from this sample produce the same CDR3. The rearrangement uses TRBV18 and TRBJ2-2; 8 nucleotides align to TRBD1. With 4 bases clipped from V and 3 bases from J, the junction kept 4 bases outside the gene matches. Per the germline V gene, CDR1 is KGHSH and CDR2 is LQKENI. This CDR3 is built from 15 residues. The CDR3 nucleotides are TGTGCCAGCTCACTGGGACAGGTGGACACCGGGGAGCTGTTTTTT. Amino acid sequence: CASSLGQVDTGELFF. The whole variable domain, filled in from reference TRBV18 and TRBJ2-2, reads NAGVMQNPRHLVRRRGQEARLRCSPMKGHSHVYWYRQLPEEGLKFMVYLQKENIIDESGMPKERFSAEFPKEGPSILRIQQVVRGDSAAYFCASSLGQVDTGELFFGEGSRLTVL.

The genes are TRBV18 and TRBJ1-4, with D possibly being TRBD1 (5 bases). The CDR3 spans 15 residues. Trimming left V 6 bases short and J 5 bases short, with 16 bases between. CDR1 and CDR2 from the germline V gene are KGHSH and LQKENI. The CDR3 nucleotides are TGTGCCAGCTCCCCTGGGGGGAGACCCAATGAAAAACTGTTTTTT. Translating gives CASSPGGRPNEKLFF.

The chain is built from TRBV10-2 and TRBJ2-7; 7 nucleotides agree with TRBD2. V shed 2 bases and J 7 bases; nucleotides not matched to a gene: 29. The CDR3 is 21 residues long. Germline V CDR1 and CDR2: WSHSY, SAAADI. CDR3 in DNA: TGCGCCAGCAGTGAGCCCTCCGGGCGGGAGTCCGGTTCTGAACCCAAATGGGAGCAGTACGTC. This translates into CASSEPSGRESGSEPKWEQYV.

The chain links TRBV7-9 to TRBJ2-1, with D possibly matching TRBD2 (5 bases). This CDR3 is 12 amino acids long. V lost 4 bases to trimming and J lost 8 bases, with 9 bases between them. Germline values: CDR1 SEHNR, CDR2 FQNEAQ (reference sequence). The CDR3 DNA is TGTGCCAGCAGCTCTGCGGGTGATGAGCAGTTCTTC. Translating it yields CASSSAGDEQFF.

The rearrangement uses TRBV6-5 and TRBJ1-4, with D tentatively TRBD1 (5 bases). Germline loops: CDR1 MNHEY, CDR2 SVGAGI. This CDR3 is built from 14 residues. V was trimmed by 6 bases and J by 6 bases, leaving 14 bases between them. CDR3 sequence: CASRDQGRDEKLFF. The CDR3 DNA follows: TGTGCCAGCAGGGATCAGGGTAGAGATGAAAAACTGTTTTTT.

V usage is TRBV6-1 and J usage is TRBJ1-1; D may be TRBD1 (5 bases). Trimming pared 2 bases from V and 6 bases from J, leaving 10 bases between. CDR3 length: 13 amino acids. Germline CDR1 reads MNHNS; CDR2 reads SASEGT. CDR3 DNA sequence: TGTGCCAGCAGTGAATGGAGGGACGCTGAAGCTTTCTTT. Translated, it gives CASSEWRDAEAFF.

V is TRBV29-1 and J is TRBJ1-1, with D possibly being TRBD1 (6 bases). The CDR3 has 12 amino acids. CDR1 and CDR2 (germline): SQVTM, ANQGSEA. V dropped 6 bases and J dropped 1 base, with 9 bases sitting between them. Here the CDR3 DNA reads TGCAGCGTGGGCAGGGGGAACACTGAAGCTTTCTTT. Translation: CSVGRGNTEAFF. The complete variable domain, with remaining parts taken from reference TRBV29-1 and TRBJ1-1, reads SAVISQKPSRDICQRGTSLTIQCQVDSQVTMMFWYRQQPGQSLTLIATANQGSEATYESGFVIDKFPISRPNLTFSTLTVSNMSPEDSSIYLCSVGRGNTEAFFGQGTRLTVV.

V usage is TRBV19 and J usage is TRBJ1-5, with TRBD1 identical over 8 bases. The CDR3 is 16 amino acids. Germline loops: CDR1 LNHDA, CDR2 SQIVND (reference sequence). The J segment lost 9 bases and the V segment lost 5 bases, leaving 15 bases of the junction unmatched. CDR3 protein: CASSPEGGQGLRPQHF. Written as DNA, the CDR3 is TGTGCCAGTAGTCCGGAAGGTGGACAGGGTCTCAGGCCCCAGCATTTT.

V gene TRBV30 combines with J gene TRBJ1-2, with 9 bases that match TRBD1. With 3 bases clipped from V and 4 bases from J, the junction kept 6 bases outside the gene matches. CDR1 is GTSNPN, CDR2 SVGIG, per germline (reference sequence). This CDR3 is 14 amino acids long. CDR3 residues: CAWRLQGQGYGYTF. CDR3 in DNA: TGTGCCTGGAGGCTACAGGGACAGGGCTATGGCTACACCTTC.

The V and J genes are TRBV30 and TRBJ2-5; D gene unclear. The V end was cut by 1 base, the J end by 7 bases, with 10 bases between. The germline gives CDR1 GTSNPN, CDR2 SVGIG (reference sequence). The CDR3 runs to 12 residues. The chain's CDR3 is CAWSALSGTQYF. CDR3 nucleotides: TGTGCCTGGAGTGCCCTCAGTGGGACCCAGTACTTC. Looking up the rest from reference TRBV30 and TRBJ2-5 gives the full variable domain: SQTIHQWPATLVQPVGSPLSLECTVEGTSNPNLYWYRQAAGRGLQLLFYSVGIGQISSEVPQNLSASRPQDRQFILSSKKLLLSDSGFYLCAWSALSGTQYFGPGTRLLVL.

The CDR3 loop reads CASRGQGISSYNEQFF. The CDR3 coding sequence is TGTGCCAGCAGAGGACAGGGGATCAGCTCCTACAATGAGCAGTTCTTC. The J gene is TRBJ2-1, the V gene TRBV27; 9 bases fit TRBD1. CDR1 is MNHEY, CDR2 SMNVEV, per germline (reference sequence). V dropped 6 bases and J dropped 0; count of bases not matched to a gene: 6. The CDR3 loop spans 16 amino acids.

The genes are TRBV6-5 and TRBJ1-2; 9 positions agree with TRBD1. The CDR3 runs to 15 residues. The V gene end was trimmed by 5 bases and the J gene end by 4 bases; junction bases not matched to a gene: 8. From germline, CDR1 is MNHEY and CDR2 SVGAGI. The CDR3 is CASSHPTGGIYGYTF. CDR3 coding DNA: TGTGCCAGCAGTCACCCGACAGGGGGTATCTATGGCTACACCTTC.

With regard to this clone: An end of the junction does not agree with germline; a read error may underlie this. V usage is TRBV28 and J usage is TRBJ2-4, with 8 bases fitting TRBD2. CDR1 MDHEN and CDR2 SYDVKM come from the germline V gene. CDR3 size: 15 residues. CDR3 coding DNA: TGTGCCAGCAGTTTAGCAGGACTAGCCCAAAACATTCAGTACTTC. It yields the protein CASSLAGLAQNIQYF.

The J gene is TRBJ1-5, the V gene TRBV7-2; D is unresolved. CDR1 is SGHTA, CDR2 FQGNSA, per germline. The CDR3 is 12 amino acids. Trimming stripped 2 bases from V and 4 bases from J, with 3 bases between. The CDR3 nucleotides read TGTGCCAGCAGCTTACAAAATCAGCCCCAGCATTTT. Its protein is CASSLQNQPQHF.

The V gene is TRBV7-9, the J gene TRBJ2-5; 10 bases agree with TRBD2. This CDR3 region has 14 residues. CDR1 SEHNR and CDR2 FQNEAQ come from the germline V gene (reference sequence). V dropped 2 bases and J dropped 4; count of bases not matched to a gene: 1. CDR3 region: CASSLRLAGETQYF. The CDR3 region has the DNA TGTGCCAGCAGCTTAAGACTAGCGGGAGAGACCCAGTACTTC.

V and J are TRBV2 and TRBJ2-5; TRBD2 matches at 10 bases. Germline V gives CDR1 SNHLY, CDR2 FYNNEI. The V and J ends lost 4 bases and 4 bases, in that order; junction bases with no gene match: 9. CDR3 length equals 16 residues. CDR3 coding DNA: TGTGCCAGCAGTGGGGGAAGCGGGAGGGGAGGAGAGACCCAGTACTTC. Its protein product is CASSGGSGRGGETQYF. Variable domain in full (rest from reference TRBV2 and TRBJ2-5): EPEVTQTPSHQVTQMGQEVILRCVPISNHLYFYWYRQILGQKVEFLVSFYNNEISEKSEIFDDQFSVERPDGSNFTLKIRSTKLEDSAMYFCASSGGSGRGGETQYFGPGTRLLVL.